What follows are 14 T cell receptor beta chains derived from one specimen sequenced in a study of T cell repertoires in ileal Crohn's disease. Generated by immunoSEQ multiplex PCR, the TCRdb table keeps only in-frame clones and is missing some. The sample carries 2,600 or so clones, around 76% recorded once. The sample comprised ileal tissue. The receptors come from an adult with Crohn's disease.

This clone was picked up a small number of times. V is TRBV6-4 and J is TRBJ1-1, with D unclear. The germline V and J ends were trimmed by 4 bases and 1 base, with 7 bases remaining between them. Germline V gene sequence: CDR1 MRHNA, CDR2 SNTAGT. The CDR3 is 13 amino acids. The CDR3 DNA sequence: TGTGCCAGCAGTGCCGGGGAGAACACTGAAGCTTTCTTT. Its protein product is CASSAGENTEAFF.

The chain employs TRBV25-1 and TRBJ1-2; possibly TRBD1 for D (6 bases). CDR1 and CDR2 from the germline V gene are MGHDK and SYGVNS. This CDR3 has 14 residues. V was pared by 7 bases and J by 0 bases, with 12 bases between. The CDR3 protein is CASTESGANYGYTF. In DNA form, the CDR3 reads TGTGCCAGCACCGAGTCAGGGGCTAACTATGGCTACACCTTC.

This chain joins TRBV6-5 and TRBJ1-1; D possibly corresponds to TRBD1 (5 bases). Germline CDR1 reads MNHEY; CDR2 reads SVGAGI. The CDR3 runs 14 residues. Trimming removed 7 bases from V and 7 bases from J, with 19 bases in between. The CDR3 region is CASTLAGGDYEAFF. As DNA, the CDR3 is TGTGCCAGCACCTTAGCGGGGGGGGATTATGAAGCTTTCTTT.

This clone occurred a few times. The CDR3 loop is CASSGRDTDYEQYF. CDR3 DNA: TGTGCCAGCAGCGGAAGGGACACAGACTACGAGCAGTACTTC. The V gene is TRBV13, the J gene TRBJ2-7; TRBD1 might be the D (6 bases). Between the trimmed V and J ends, which lost 5 bases and 3 bases, there was a span of 14 bases. The CDR3 extends over 14 amino acids. Germline CDR1 reads PRHDT; CDR2 reads FYEKMQ (reference sequence).

This clone has just one count. The chain joins TRBV7-9 to TRBJ2-2, with 9 bases matching TRBD1. V was pared by 5 bases and J by 6 bases, with 7 bases of the junction left unmatched. CDR1 is SEHNR and CDR2 is FQNEAQ in the germline V gene (reference sequence). The CDR3 loop spans 15 amino acids. CDR3 sequence reads: CASSQDRGEPGELFF. As DNA, the CDR3 is TGTGCCAGCAGCCAAGACAGGGGGGAACCCGGGGAGCTGTTTTTT. Supplemented by reference TRBV7-9 and TRBJ2-2, the full variable domain reads DTGVSQNPRHKITKRGQNVTFRCDPISEHNRLYWYRQTLGQGPEFLTYFQNEAQLEKSRLLSDRFSAERPKGSFSTLEIQRTEQGDSAMYLCASSQDRGEPGELFFGEGSRLTVL.

The rearrangement joins TRBV6-1 to TRBJ1-6; D unresolved. CDR3 size: 15 residues. In germline, CDR1 is MNHNS, CDR2 SASEGT. The V end was cut by 0 bases, the J end by 14 bases, with 17 bases between. The CDR3: CASSEAEAGIEALHF. In DNA, the CDR3 is TGTGCCAGCAGTGAAGCGGAGGCGGGGATAGAGGCCCTCCACTTT.

This chain joins TRBV6-1 and TRBJ2-7; 8 bases line up with TRBD2. The CDR3 is made up of 15 amino acids. J was trimmed by 6 bases and V by 2 bases; bases with no gene match: 9. CDR1 MNHNS and CDR2 SASEGT come from the germline V gene. DNA of the CDR3: TGTGCCAGCAGTGAAATGAGCGGGGGCCCAGCCGAGCAGTACTTC. It encodes CASSEMSGGPAEQYF.

CDR3 coding DNA: TGTGCCAGCAGCCCCGGACTAGCTAGAGCCACAGATACGCAGTATTTT. Translated, it gives CASSPGLARATDTQYF. This rearrangement joins TRBV9 to TRBJ2-3, with 8 nucleotides matching TRBD2. The ends lost 4 bases at V and 2 bases at J; junction bases unmatched: 9. The CDR3 contains 16 residues. Germline CDR1 is SGDLS and CDR2 is YYNGEE.

The rearrangement links TRBV18 to TRBJ1-5; TRBD1 might be the D (5 bases). CDR3 size: 14 residues. V was clipped by 3 bases and J by 4 bases, with 10 bases between them. Germline V gives CDR1 KGHSH, CDR2 LQKENI. The CDR3 nucleotides are TGTGCCAGCTCACCTAGACAGTTTAATCAGCCCCAGCATTTT. Its translation is CASSPRQFNQPQHF.

This clone occurred a few times. This chain joins TRBV6-5 and TRBJ1-2; the match to TRBD1 covers 9 bases. The CDR3 sequence is 14 residues long. Germline V CDR1 and CDR2: MNHEY, SVGAGI. V lost 8 bases, J lost 6 bases, and 10 bases stayed unmatched. The CDR3 protein is CASLHGQGNHGYTF. DNA of the CDR3: TGTGCCAGCCTTCATGGACAGGGGAATCATGGCTACACCTTC.

The genes are TRBV4-3 and TRBJ1-4; perhaps TRBD1 as D (6 bases). Germline assignment: CDR1 LGHNA and CDR2 YSLEER. V was trimmed by 1 base and J by 3 bases, leaving 18 bases between them. This CDR3 is 18 amino acids long. As DNA, the CDR3 is TGCGCCAGCAGCCAAGGTTACAGGGAGGGCCCCCCTAATGAAAAACTGTTTTTT. Its protein product is CASSQGYREGPPNEKLFF.

This clone was observed a handful of times. The chain employs TRBV6-5 and TRBJ2-7, with D perhaps matching TRBD2 (5 bases). V was shortened by 0 bases and J by 3 bases, with 9 bases between the two germline ends. This CDR3 is built from 14 residues. The germline V gene encodes CDR1 MNHEY and CDR2 SVGAGI. CDR3 residues: CASSYSGRHYEQYF. CDR3 DNA: TGTGCCAGCAGTTACTCGGGGAGACACTACGAGCAGTACTTC.

To note about this clone: The junction does not match germline at one end; this may be a read error. The gene calls are TRBV5-1 and TRBJ1-2; TRBD1 is a possible D gene (6 bases). From germline, CDR1 is SGHRS and CDR2 YFSETQ. This CDR3 is 15 amino acids long. CDR3 in DNA: TGTGCCAGCGCAAGGGGGGGGAACAGCTACTATGGCTACACCTTC. Residues: CASARGGNSYYGYTF.

This clone occurred a few times. V gene TRBV20-1 combines with J gene TRBJ2-3, with D hard to call. The V gene lost 6 bases and the J gene lost 6 bases, with 10 bases spanning the gap. The CDR3 sequence is 11 residues long. Germline V CDR1 and CDR2: DFQATT, SNEGSKA (reference sequence). The CDR3 region has the DNA TGCAGTGCCCGCGCCCGGGATACGCAGTATTTT. Its protein is CSARARDTQYF.